Below, one T cell receptor (beta chain) is given with its context. This specimen comes from a study of human T cells and chemical hapten exposure. From germline, CDR1 is DFQATT and CDR2 SNEGSKA (reference sequence). V was shortened by 2 bases and J by 7 bases, with 17 bases between the two germline ends. This CDR3 spans 14 amino acids. Original processing notes: The median was roughly 91,000 TCRs per sample, ranging roughly 23,224 to 690,600. TCRdb re-analysed the RACE reads in MiXCR, keeping a single row per CDR3 protein. The V and J calls here are based on TCRdb, not the publication. The sample includes over 70,000 distinct CDR3 sequences, 14% of them seen just once. As for time point: pre-sensitization, week 0. Treatment noted: therapeutic diphenylcyclopropenone sensitization with weekly scalp DPC.

The receptor was derived from a woman aged 45-60 years with alopecia areata. Some clones in this sample may be carry-over from other donors' samples. The sample in question was whole blood, obtained in connection with sensitization to the hapten diphenylcyclopropenone (DPC). This rearrangement joins TRBV20-1 to TRBJ1-2; D possibly corresponds to TRBD1 (6 bases). CDR3 protein: CSARLAQGQSGYTF. CDR3 nucleotides: TGCAGTGCTAGATTAGCCCAAGGACAGTCTGGCTACACCTTC.